This T cell receptor (beta chain) came from a study of blood T cell repertoires in COVID-19. Study-level information: Collection of acute and convalescent COVID-19 samples took place in the United States, Italy and Spain.

Self-reported history from a screening survey and questionnaire set each donor's cohort. No more than 2 weeks before study entry, exposed participants had met a case of COVID-19. This CDR3 region has 12 residues. V lost 3 bases and J lost 12, with 11 bases in between. Clones were sequenced by immunoSEQ multiplex PCR, and TCRdb holds only the in-frame ones, with some missing. The sample has 250,000 to 300,000 clones; approximately 78% are singletons. The source is a man aged 35 to 55 who had been exposed to COVID-19. The rearrangement uses TRBV12-3 or TRBV12-4 and TRBJ1-4; D is perhaps TRBD1 (5 bases). Sequencing was performed on PBMCs or T cells enriched from blood (not recorded which). The CDR3 DNA sequence: TGTGCCAGCAGTTTGAGATCGGGGGAACTGTTTTTT. It specifies CASSLRSGELFF.